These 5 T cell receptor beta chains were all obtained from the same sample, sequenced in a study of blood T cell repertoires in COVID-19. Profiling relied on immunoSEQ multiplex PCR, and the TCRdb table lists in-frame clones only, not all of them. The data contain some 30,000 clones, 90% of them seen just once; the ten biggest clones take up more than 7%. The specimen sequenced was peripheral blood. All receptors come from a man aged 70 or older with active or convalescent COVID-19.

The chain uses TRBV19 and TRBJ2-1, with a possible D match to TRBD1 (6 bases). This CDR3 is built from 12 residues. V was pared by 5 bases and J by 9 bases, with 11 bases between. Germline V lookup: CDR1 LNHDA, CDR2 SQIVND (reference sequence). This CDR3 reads CASSPTGLEQFF. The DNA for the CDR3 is TGTGCCAGTAGTCCAACAGGGCTTGAGCAGTTCTTC.

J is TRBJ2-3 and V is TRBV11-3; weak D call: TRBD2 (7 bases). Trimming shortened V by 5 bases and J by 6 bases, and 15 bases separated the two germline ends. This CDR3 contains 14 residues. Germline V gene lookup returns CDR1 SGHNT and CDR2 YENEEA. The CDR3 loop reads CASSAQGSGDTQYF. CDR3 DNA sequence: TGTGCCAGCAGCGCACAGGGTAGCGGGGATACGCAGTATTTT. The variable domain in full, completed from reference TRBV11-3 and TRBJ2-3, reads EAGVVQSPRYKIIEKKQPVAFWCNPISGHNTLYWYLQNLGQGPELLIRYENEEAVDDSQLPKDRFSAERLKGVDSTLKIQPAELGDSAVYLCASSAQGSGDTQYFGPGTRLTVL.

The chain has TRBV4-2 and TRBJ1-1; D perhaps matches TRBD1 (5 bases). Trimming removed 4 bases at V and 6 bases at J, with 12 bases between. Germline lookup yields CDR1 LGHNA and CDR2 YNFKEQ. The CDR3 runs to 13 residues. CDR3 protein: CASSLRQLPEAFF. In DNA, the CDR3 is TGTGCCAGCAGCCTAAGACAGCTACCTGAAGCTTTCTTT.

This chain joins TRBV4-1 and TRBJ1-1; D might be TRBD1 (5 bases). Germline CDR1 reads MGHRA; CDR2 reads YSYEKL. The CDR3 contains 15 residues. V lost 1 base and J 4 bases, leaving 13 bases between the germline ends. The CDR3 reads CASSQGQGGITEAFF. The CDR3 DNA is TGCGCCAGCAGCCAAGGGCAGGGCGGAATCACTGAAGCTTTCTTT.

The CDR3 DNA follows: TGTGCCAGCAGCCTCGGACAGGGGGCTTTTCAGCCCCAGCATTTT. Protein: CASSLGQGAFQPQHF. J is TRBJ1-5 and V is TRBV7-2, with 11 positions matching TRBD1. The trim removed 5 bases at V and 6 bases at J, leaving 6 bases unmatched. Germline V CDR1 and CDR2: SGHTA, FQGNSA. The CDR3 length is 15 residues.